Below, one TCR beta chain is given with its context. The V segment lost 8 bases and the J segment 2 bases; nucleotides outside the gene matches: 1. The CDR3 is 14 amino acids. CDR1 and CDR2 (germline): MNHEY, SVGAGI. This sample was taken from a study of blood T cell repertoires in COVID-19. Enrolled through a virtual design, the participants were between roughly 18 and 90 years of age and came from about two dozen US areas. Resolution of symptoms, clearance, or two negative PCRs was present in recovered Cohort 3 donors. Libraries were prepared by immunoSEQ multiplex PCR; TCRdb keeps only in-frame clonotypes and omits some of them. The repertoire includes roughly 200,000 clones, roughly 86% of them detected once, and over 7.5% sits in the top ten.

The material sequenced was PBMCs or T cells enriched from blood (not recorded which). This sequence was found in a woman between 25 and 40 years old who had recovered from COVID-19. J is TRBJ2-6 and V is TRBV6-5, with 9 bases lining up with TRBD1. CDR3 nucleotides: TGTGCCAGCCGACAGGGGGCTGGGGCCAACGTCCTGACTTTC. This encodes CASRQGAGANVLTF.